This T cell receptor (beta chain) was retrieved from a study of technical replicates of blood from a few donors. TCRdb keeps only in-frame clones here, not all; method: immunoSEQ multiplex PCR. Counted here are tens of thousands of clones, 80% to 95% occurring once; the ten biggest clones make up 0.41%. Germline V lookup: CDR1 ENHRY, CDR2 SYGVKD. The CDR3 loop spans 15 amino acids. The V and J ends lost 3 bases and 2 bases respectively, with 12 bases between them. This chain connects TRBV10-3 to TRBJ2-3; D is uncertain. Sequencing input: T cells isolated from PBMCs. This sequence originates from a human donor in good health. CDR3 in amino acids: CAISDNFANTDTQYF. CDR3 DNA sequence: TGTGCCATCAGTGATAACTTCGCGAACACAGATACGCAGTATTTT.